Listed below are T cell receptor beta chains from one sample, sequenced in a study of tumor and adjacent non-tumor tissue in lung cancer. Using its own MiXCR run on the multiplex PCR reads, TCRdb lists one record per CDR3 protein. The table records fewer than 90,000 distinct CDR3 sequences, approximately 73% of them present only once. Specimen: distant non-tumor lung tissue. The receptors originated from a woman in her fifties or sixties with non-small cell lung cancer. The CDR3 runs from the conserved cysteine through the conserved F or W. The D gene is left open where the match is weak. Not every row has a clone size; where given, it reads once, few, many or a size class.

TRBJ2-5 | TRBV5-4 | . | . | TGTGCCAGCAGCCTTTACAACGATGGGAAGGAGGCCCAGTACTTC | CASSLYNDGKEAQYF
TRBJ1-6 | TRBV4-1 | . | . | TGCACCAGCAGCCCCGGGATAGGGAATTCACCCCTCCACTTT | CTSSPGIGNSPLHF
TRBJ1-2 | TRBV6-6 | TRBD1 | . | TGTGCCAGCAGTGCACAGGGGGCACGCTATGACTACACCTTC | CASSAQGARYDYTF
TRBJ2-6 | TRBV6-2/TRBV6-3 | . | . | TGCGCCAGCAGTCAATCAGGGGCTTTCTCTGGGGTCAACGTCCTGACTTTC | CASSQSGAFSGVNVLTF
TRBJ2-1 | TRBV20-1 | TRBD2 | . | TGCAATGTCAGGAGGCGGGAGGTGGATGAGCAGTTCTTC | CNVRRREVDEQFF
TRBJ2-3 | TRBV11-2 | . | once | TGTGCCAGCAGCTTAAGGTCAGAGGATATGCAGTGTTTT | CASSLRSEDMQCF
TRBJ2-4 | TRBV29-1 | . | . | TGCAGCGTTGAAGTGGCCTGGGGGTTTTCTAAAAACATTCAGCACTTC | CSVEVAWGFSKNIQHF
TRBJ1-1 | TRBV11-2 | . | . | TGTGACAGCGGCTTAGAGCCGGGGGCCAACACTGAAGCTTTCTTT | CDSGLEPGANTEAFF
TRBJ2-1 | TRBV29-1 | . | once | TGCAGCGTCGAAGACGGAGGGGGTCCGTTTAACAATGAGCAGTTCTTC | CSVEDGGGPFNNEQFF
TRBJ2-1 | TRBV6-1 | . | . | TGTGCCGCGGCTGGGGGTACGGGAGTTGCCTACAGTGACCAGTTCTTC | CAAAGGTGVAYSDQFF
TRBJ2-2 | TRBV7-9 | . | . | TGTGCCAGTAGCTTAGCCCAGGCGCACCACATCGGGGAGCTGTTTTTT | CASSLAQAHHIGELFF
TRBJ2-1 | TRBV11-2 | TRBD2 | . | TGTGCTAGCAGCCCAGGGGGGCTAGCGGGAGTAAGTGAGGAGTTCTTC | CASSPGGLAGVSEEFF
TRBJ2-7 | TRBV29-1 | . | many | TGCAGCGTTGAAGATTTCGACGAGCAGTACTTC | CSVEDFDEQYF
TRBJ2-3 | TRBV29-1 | . | many | TGCAGCGTTGAGGACAGTGGGTCCACAGATACGCAGTATTTT | CSVEDSGSTDTQYF
TRBJ2-2 | TRBV6-1 | . | . | TGTGCCAGCAGTGAACCCGCGTTATGGGACTGGGAGCTGTTTTTT | CASSEPALWDWELFF
TRBJ1-5 | TRBV11-2 | . | . | TGTACCAGCAGCTTAGACAACGGGGGGGTCCAGCATTTT | CTSSLDNGGVQHF
TRBJ2-3 | TRBV29-1 | . | . | TGCAGCGTAGGATTCCATTCCGCAGATACGCAGTATTTT | CSVGFHSADTQYF
TRBJ2-7 | TRBV5-5 | . | . | TGTGTCAGCAGCGTGACACTGGGGAACCGGGCCTACGAGCAGTACTTC | CVSSVTLGNRAYEQYF
TRBJ2-3 | TRBV29-1 | . | many | TGCAGCGTTACCAACCCCACAGATACGCAGTATTTT | CSVTNPTDTQYF
TRBJ2-7 | TRBV2 | . | . | TGTGCCAGCAGTGAATCGGGCATGGTATACGAGCAGTACTTC | CASSESGMVYEQYF
TRBJ2-1 | TRBV6-4 | TRBD2 | . | TGTGCCAGCAACACTAGCGGGGAGGGTGAGCAATTCTTC | CASNTSGEGEQFF
TRBJ2-7 | TRBV10-3 | . | . | TGTGCCATCAGTGGCGTGGGCTCAAGCTCCTACGAGAAGTACTTC | CAISGVGSSSYEKYF
TRBJ2-7 | TRBV4-2 | . | . | TGTGACAGCAGCCTTTCTAGCTGGAGAGGGGGCGAGCAGTACTTC | CDSSLSSWRGGEQYF
TRBJ2-3 | TRBV29-1 | TRBD2 | . | TGCAGCGTTCCGAGGGGACTAGTGGGAGTAGGAGATACGCAGTACTTT | CSVPRGLVGVGDTQYF
TRBJ2-1 | TRBV12-3/TRBV12-4 | . | . | TGTGCCAGCACTTCCACAGGACGGGGATCTAATGAGCAGTTCTTC | CASTSTGRGSNEQFF
TRBJ2-5 | TRBV20-1 | . | . | TGCAGTGCTAGAGATTCTAACACCGAAGAGACCCACTACTTC | CSARDSNTEETHYF
TRBJ1-1 | TRBV20-1 | . | . | TGCAGTGCCCCCGTCGGGCGTTCGGTTGAAGCTATCTTT | CSAPVGRSVEAIF
TRBJ2-5 | TRBV6-1 | TRBD1 | . | TGTACCAGTGGAGTTACAGGGGATCAAGAGACCCAGTACTTC | CTSGVTGDQETQYF
TRBJ2-1 | TRBV29-1 | . | . | TGCAGCATTGGAACCCCGGAGCGATCCTACAATGAGATGTTCTTC | CSIGTPERSYNEMFF
TRBJ2-1 | TRBV6-2/TRBV6-3 | . | . | TGTGCCAACAGTCCCAAGGAGGGGGGGCATGAGCAGTTCTTC | CANSPKEGGHEQFF
TRBJ2-7 | TRBV11-2 | TRBD2 | once | TGTACCAGCAGCCCCCTGACTAGCGGGAGGGCATTGTGGGTGCAGTACTTC | CTSSPLTSGRALWVQYF
TRBJ1-2 | TRBV12-3/TRBV12-4 | . | . | TGTGCCAGCAGCATTGGGGTCACCTACGACTTC | CASSIGVTYDF
TRBJ1-1 | TRBV7-9 | . | many | TGTGCCAGCAGCACATTTCCTACAGCCACTGAAGCTTTCTTT | CASSTFPTATEAFF
TRBJ2-7 | TRBV29-1 | TRBD1 | . | TGCAGCGTTGGAACCGACAGGGTCCACGAGCAGTACTTC | CSVGTDRVHEQYF
TRBJ2-6 | TRBV6-6 | . | . | TGTGCCAGACTTGCGCTCTCTGGGGCCAACGTCCTGGCTTTC | CARLALSGANVLAF
TRBJ1-1 | TRBV6-5 | . | . | TGTGCCAGCAGTTATGGGTTGAGCACTGATGCTTTCTTT | CASSYGLSTDAFF
TRBJ2-7 | TRBV11-2 | . | . | TGTGCCAGCAGCCTGACTGACACTGACCACGAGCAGTACTTC | CASSLTDTDHEQYF
TRBJ2-2 | TRBV6-2/TRBV6-3 | . | few | TGTGCCAGCAGGCCTCGACTAACCCCCGTCGGGGAGCTGTTTTTT | CASRPRLTPVGELFF
TRBJ2-7 | TRBV4-2 | . | . | TGTGCCAACAGCCAAGAGGGGGGGTCATACCAAACCTACGAGCAGTACTTC | CANSQEGGSYQTYEQYF
TRBJ2-1 | TRBV12-3/TRBV12-4 | . | . | TGTGCCAGCGGCATCCGGGATGAGCATTTCTTC | CASGIRDEHFF